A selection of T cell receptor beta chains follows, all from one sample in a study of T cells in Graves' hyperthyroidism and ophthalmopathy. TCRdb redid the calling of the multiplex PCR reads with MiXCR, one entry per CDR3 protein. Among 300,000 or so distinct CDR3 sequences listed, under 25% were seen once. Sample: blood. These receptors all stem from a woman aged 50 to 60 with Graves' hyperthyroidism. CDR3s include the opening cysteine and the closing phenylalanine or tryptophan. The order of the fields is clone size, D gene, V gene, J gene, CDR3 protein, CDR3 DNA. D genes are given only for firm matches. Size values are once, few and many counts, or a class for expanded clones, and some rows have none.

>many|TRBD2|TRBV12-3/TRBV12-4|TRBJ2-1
CASSPSSGIGEQFF
TGTGCCAGCAGTCCATCTAGCGGGATAGGTGAGCAGTTCTTC
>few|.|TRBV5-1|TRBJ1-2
CASSSTGPGGYTF
TGCGCCAGCAGCTCGACAGGCCCGGGGGGCTACACCTTC
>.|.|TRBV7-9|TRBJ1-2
CASSLARTDDYGYTF
TGTGCCAGCAGCTTAGCCAGGACGGATGACTATGGCTACACCTTC
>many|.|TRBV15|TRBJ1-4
CATSRDQAATNEKLFF
TGTGCCACCAGCAGAGATCAGGCCGCAACTAATGAAAAACTGTTTTTT
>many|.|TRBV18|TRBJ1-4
CASSPRTAATNEKLFF
TGTGCCAGCTCACCCCGGACAGCTGCAACTAATGAAAAACTGTTTTTT
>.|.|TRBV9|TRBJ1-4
CASSAYSATNEKLFF
TGTGCCAGCAGCGCTTACAGTGCAACTAATGAAAAACTGTTTTTT
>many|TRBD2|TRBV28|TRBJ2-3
CASALASKAGSTDTQYF
TGTGCCAGCGCCCTTGCTAGTAAAGCGGGAAGCACAGATACGCAGTATTTT
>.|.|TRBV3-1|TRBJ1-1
CASSQDGLVDTEAFF
TGTGCCAGCAGCCAAGATGGTCTGGTTGACACTGAAGCTTTCTTT
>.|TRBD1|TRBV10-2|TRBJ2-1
CASGTGNGNEQFF
TGCGCCAGCGGGACAGGGAACGGAAATGAGCAGTTCTTC
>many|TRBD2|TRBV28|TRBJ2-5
CASSTPGLGTQYF
TGTGCCAGCAGTACACCGGGACTAGGGACCCAGTACTTC
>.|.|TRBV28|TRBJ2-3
CASSYTQYF
TGTGCCAGCAGTTATACGCAGTATTTT
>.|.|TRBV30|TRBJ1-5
CAWSVPDQPQHF
TGTGCCTGGAGTGTACCGGATCAGCCCCAGCATTTT
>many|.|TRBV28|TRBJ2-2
CASSLMGGTGELFF
TGTGCCAGCAGTTTAATGGGGGGCACCGGGGAGCTGTTTTTT
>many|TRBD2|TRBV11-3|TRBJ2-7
CASSPDSGSGFLEQYF
TGTGCCAGCAGCCCAGATAGCGGGAGTGGTTTTCTCGAGCAGTACTTC
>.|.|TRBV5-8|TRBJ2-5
CASSLLTGRRGETQYF
TGTGCCAGCAGCTTGCTCACAGGCAGGCGGGGAGAGACCCAGTACTTC
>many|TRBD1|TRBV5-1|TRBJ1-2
CASSPYPTGQYGYTF
TGCGCCAGCAGCCCCTATCCGACAGGGCAGTATGGCTACACCTTC
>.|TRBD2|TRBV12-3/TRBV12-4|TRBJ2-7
CASSPPGGEREQYF
TGTGCCAGCAGCCCACCCGGGGGGGAGCGCGAGCAGTACTTC
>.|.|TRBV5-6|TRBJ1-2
CASSLVGSDGYTF
TGTGCCAGCAGCTTGGTAGGGTCGGATGGCTACACCTTC
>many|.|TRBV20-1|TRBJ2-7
CSARGASSYEQYF
TGCAGTGCTAGAGGCGCCAGCTCCTACGAGCAGTACTTC
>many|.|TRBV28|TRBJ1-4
CASSRPPAHEKLFF
TGTGCCAGCAGTAGGCCTCCCGCCCATGAAAAACTGTTTTTT
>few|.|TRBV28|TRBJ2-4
CASSLPDGFIQYF
TGTGCCAGCAGTTTACCCGACGGGTTCATTCAGTACTTC
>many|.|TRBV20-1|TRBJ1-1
CSAIRTTLNTEAFF
TGCAGTGCTATTCGGACAACTTTAAACACTGAAGCTTTCTTT
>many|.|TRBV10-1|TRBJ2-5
CASSESVGETQYF
TGCGCCAGCAGTGAGTCAGTTGGGGAGACCCAGTACTTC
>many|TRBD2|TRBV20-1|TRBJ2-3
CSGLAGSSTDTQYF
TGCAGCGGACTAGCGGGGTCTAGCACAGATACGCAGTATTTT
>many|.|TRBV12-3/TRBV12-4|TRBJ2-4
CASTPGRENIQYF
TGTGCCAGCACCCCGGGACGGGAAAACATTCAGTACTTC
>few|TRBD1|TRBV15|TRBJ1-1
CATSSPRGLNTEAFF
TGTGCCACCAGCAGTCCCAGGGGGTTGAACACTGAAGCTTTCTTT
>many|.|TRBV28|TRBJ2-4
CASRDISKNIQYF
TGTGCCAGCAGGGACATTTCGAAAAACATTCAGTACTTC
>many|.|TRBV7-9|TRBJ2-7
CASSSGPGVHEQYF
TGTGCCAGCAGTTCCGGCCCAGGGGTCCACGAGCAGTACTTC
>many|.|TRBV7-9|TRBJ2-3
CASSLGGHYTDTQYF
TGTGCCAGCAGCTTAGGGGGACACTACACAGATACGCAGTATTTT
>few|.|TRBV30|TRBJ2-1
CAWSVWVACNEQFF
TGTGCCTGGAGTGTGTGGGTTGCCTGCAATGAGCAGTTCTTC
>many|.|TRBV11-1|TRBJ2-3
CASSLAGGRSTDTQYF
TGTGCCAGCAGCTTAGCTGGGGGGCGCAGCACAGATACGCAGTATTTT
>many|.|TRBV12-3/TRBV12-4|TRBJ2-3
CASSLRRGGTDTQYF
TGTGCCAGCAGTTTAAGGCGTGGGGGTACAGATACGCAGTATTTT
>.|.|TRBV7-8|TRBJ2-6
CASSPLRDILSGANVLTF
TGTGCCAGCAGCCCCCTCCGGGATATTCTCTCTGGGGCCAACGTCCTGACTTTC
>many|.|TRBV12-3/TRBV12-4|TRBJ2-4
CASSLAAGRNIQYF
TGTGCCAGCAGTTTAGCGGCAGGGAGGAACATTCAGTACTTC
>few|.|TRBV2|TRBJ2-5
CASSGTPSQETQYF
TGTGCCAGCAGCGGGACTCCTTCCCAAGAGACCCAGTACTTC
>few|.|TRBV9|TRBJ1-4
CASSVGPRGEKLFF
TGTGCCAGCAGCGTAGGACCAAGAGGTGAAAAACTGTTTTTT
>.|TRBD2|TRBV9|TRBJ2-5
CASSVQAGGLQETQYF
TGTGCCAGCAGCGTTCAAGCGGGGGGTCTCCAAGAGACCCAGTACTTC
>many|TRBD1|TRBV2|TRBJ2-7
CASTFTGVYSYEQYF
TGTGCCAGCACCTTTACAGGGGTCTACTCCTACGAGCAGTACTTC
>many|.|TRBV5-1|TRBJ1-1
CASSLGRSAEAFF
TGCGCCAGCAGCTTGGGTCGTAGCGCTGAAGCTTTCTTT
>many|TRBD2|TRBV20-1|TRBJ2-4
CSARVSAGGRAIQYF
TGCAGTGCTAGAGTCTCGGCGGGGGGGCGGGCCATTCAGTACTTC
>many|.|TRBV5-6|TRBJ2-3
CASSPDSPDTQYF
TGTGCCAGCAGCCCAGATAGCCCAGATACGCAGTATTTT
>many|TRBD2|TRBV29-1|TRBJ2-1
CSVEKLAAGNEQFF
TGCAGCGTTGAAAAACTAGCGGCGGGGAATGAGCAGTTCTTC
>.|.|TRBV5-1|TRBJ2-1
CASSSPGVGNEQFF
TGCGCCAGCAGCTCCCCGGGGGTAGGCAATGAGCAGTTCTTC
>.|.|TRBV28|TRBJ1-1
CASSLLRGTVDTEAFF
TGTGCCAGCAGTCTACTCCGGGGGACGGTAGACACTGAAGCTTTCTTT
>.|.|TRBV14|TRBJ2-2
CASSQGWGGRYTGELFF
TGTGCCAGCAGCCAAGGTTGGGGAGGACGGTACACCGGGGAGCTGTTTTTT